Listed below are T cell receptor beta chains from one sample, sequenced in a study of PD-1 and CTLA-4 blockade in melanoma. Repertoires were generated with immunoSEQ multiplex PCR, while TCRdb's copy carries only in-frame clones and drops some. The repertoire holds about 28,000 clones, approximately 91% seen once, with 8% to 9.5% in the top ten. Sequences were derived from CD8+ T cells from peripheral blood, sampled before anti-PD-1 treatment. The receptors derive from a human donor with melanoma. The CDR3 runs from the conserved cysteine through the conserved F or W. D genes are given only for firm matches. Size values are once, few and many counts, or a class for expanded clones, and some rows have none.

TGTGCCAGTAGTATCAGTTGGGGCCTGAACACTGAAGCTTTCTTT	CASSISWGLNTEAFF	.	.	TRBJ1-1	TRBV19
TGTGCCAGCTCACCGGGCCACTCCTACGAGCAGTACTTC	CASSPGHSYEQYF	.	.	TRBJ2-7	TRBV18
TGTGCCAGCAGCTTAGGTCATCCGGGACAGGGAGTCCACGAGCAGTACTTC	CASSLGHPGQGVHEQYF	TRBD1	.	TRBJ2-7	TRBV13
TGTGCCAGCAGCCTAACAGCTAACTATGGCTACACCTTC	CASSLTANYGYTF	.	few	TRBJ1-2	TRBV6-6
TGTGCCAGCAGCCAAGAAGAAAGTGATAATTCACCCCTCCACTTT	CASSQEESDNSPLHF	.	.	TRBJ1-6	TRBV4-2
TGTGCCAGCAGTTTGGGCCGCGGCGGCAACATTCAGTACTTC	CASSLGRGGNIQYF	.	.	TRBJ2-4	TRBV6-5
TGTGCCAGCAGCCAAGAGGGAGTGGGCGGGGGGTACCAAGAGACCCAGTACTTC	CASSQEGVGGGYQETQYF	TRBD2	.	TRBJ2-5	TRBV4-2
TGTGCCAGCAGCTTCAGAAGGACAGGCGGCCACGAAAAACTGTTTTTT	CASSFRRTGGHEKLFF	TRBD1	.	TRBJ1-4	TRBV7-8
TGTGCCAGCAGTCCAAACACTCTACCCTACGAGCAGTACTTC	CASSPNTLPYEQYF	.	.	TRBJ2-7	TRBV27
TGTGCCATCAGTGAGGAGGACAGGGAGGATGAAAAACTGTTTTTT	CAISEEDREDEKLFF	TRBD1	once	TRBJ1-4	TRBV10-3
TGTGCCAGCAGTTACTTTCAGGGGGACGATGGGTATGGCTACACCTTC	CASSYFQGDDGYGYTF	TRBD1	.	TRBJ1-2	TRBV6-5
TGTGCCATCATGGGCGGATCCTCGACTGAAGCTTTCTTT	CAIMGGSSTEAFF	.	.	TRBJ1-1	TRBV10-3
TGTGCCAGCAGCGAAGGGACTGTTAGCTCCTACAATGAGCAGTTCTTC	CASSEGTVSSYNEQFF	.	.	TRBJ2-1	TRBV9